Below, 7 T cell receptor beta chains from the same sample are listed, as sequenced in a study of blood T cell repertoires in COVID-19. Clones were sequenced by immunoSEQ multiplex PCR, and TCRdb holds only the in-frame ones, with some missing. The table shows 120,000 or so clones, with roughly 90% occurring only once. The sequenced material came from peripheral blood. The receptors shown here come from a man in his fifties with acute or convalescent COVID-19.

This sequence joins TRBV5-6 and TRBJ1-6; D may be TRBD1 (5 bases). The germline V and J ends were trimmed by 3 bases and 6 bases, with 16 bases remaining between them. This CDR3 spans 16 amino acids. CDR1 SGHDT and CDR2 YYEEEE come from the germline V gene. CDR3 residues: CASSYQDRGANSPLHF. The CDR3 DNA follows: TGTGCCAGCAGCTACCAGGACCGCGGGGCTAATTCACCCCTCCACTTT.

The chain links TRBV5-4 to TRBJ1-1; 9 nucleotides align to TRBD1. The ends lost 3 bases at V and 1 base at J; junction bases unmatched: 1. Germline CDR1 and CDR2: SGHNT and YYREEE (reference sequence). The CDR3 covers 14 residues. This chain's CDR3 is CASSSGQGNTEAFF. CDR3 nucleotide sequence: TGTGCCAGCAGCTCGGGACAGGGGAACACTGAAGCTTTCTTT.

The chain carries TRBV7-2 and TRBJ2-2; 7 bases agree with TRBD2. Germline CDR1 SGHTA, CDR2 FQGNSA. V dropped 5 bases and J dropped 4; count of bases not matched to a gene: 4. The CDR3 sequence is 14 residues long. CDR3 sequence (DNA): TGTGCCAGCAGCATGAGACTAGCCACCGGGGAGCTGTTTTTT. The encoded protein is CASSMRLATGELFF.

This clone was recorded only once. V usage is TRBV30 and J usage is TRBJ1-5; D is unresolved. Per germline, CDR1 GTSNPN and CDR2 SVGIG (reference sequence). The CDR3 has 13 residues. The germline V and J ends were trimmed by 3 bases and 1 base, with 7 bases remaining between them. In nucleotides, the CDR3 is TGTGCCTGGAGCGACAAGAGCAATCAGCCCCAGCATTTT. Its translation: CAWSDKSNQPQHF.

The count of this clone is one. The V gene is TRBV5-6, the J gene TRBJ2-7; TRBD2 aligns across 7 bases. The junction had 11 bases not matched to a gene; V was cut back by 5 bases and J by 6 bases. Germline CDR1 is SGHDT and CDR2 is YYEEEE. CDR3 length equals 14 residues. The CDR3 DNA follows: TGTGCCAGCAGTCTAGGGGACTATTTAGGCGAGCAGTACTTC. The encoded protein is CASSLGDYLGEQYF.

The rearrangement uses TRBV3-1 (or the pseudogene TRBV3-2) and TRBJ2-3, with D maybe TRBD1 (6 bases). Germline CDR1 and CDR2: LGHDT and YNNKEL (reference sequence). Trimming cost V 3 bases and J 6 bases, with 7 bases left between them. The CDR3 is 12 residues long. Written as DNA, the CDR3 is TGTGCCAGCAGCCAGGGGGCGGATACGCAGTATTTT. Its protein product is CASSQGADTQYF.

This rearrangement joins TRBV10-2 to TRBJ2-1; D may be TRBD1 (6 bases). V shed 1 base and J shed 5 bases, with 12 bases lying between them. CDR1 is WSHSY and CDR2 is SAAADI in the germline V gene. CDR3 length: 15 residues. This chain's CDR3 is CASSEFRDTHNEQFF. CDR3 DNA: TGCGCCAGCAGTGAGTTCCGGGACACCCACAATGAGCAGTTCTTC.